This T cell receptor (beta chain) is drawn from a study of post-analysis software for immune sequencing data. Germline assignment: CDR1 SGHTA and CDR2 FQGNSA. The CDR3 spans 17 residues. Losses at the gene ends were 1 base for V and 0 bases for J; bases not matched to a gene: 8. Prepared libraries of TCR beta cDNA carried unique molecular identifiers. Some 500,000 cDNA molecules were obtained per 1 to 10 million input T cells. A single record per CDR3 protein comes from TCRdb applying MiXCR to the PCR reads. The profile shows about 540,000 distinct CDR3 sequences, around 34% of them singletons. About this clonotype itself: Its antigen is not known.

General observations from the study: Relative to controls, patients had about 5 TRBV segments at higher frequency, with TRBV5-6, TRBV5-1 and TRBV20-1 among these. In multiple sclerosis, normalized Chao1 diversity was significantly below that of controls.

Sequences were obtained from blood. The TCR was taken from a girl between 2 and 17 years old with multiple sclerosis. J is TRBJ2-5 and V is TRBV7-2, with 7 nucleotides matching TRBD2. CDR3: CASSLVRKAGNQETQYF. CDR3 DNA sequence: TGTGCCAGCAGCTTAGTGCGAAAAGCGGGGAACCAAGAGACCCAGTACTTC. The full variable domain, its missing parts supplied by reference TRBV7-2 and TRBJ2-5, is GAGVSQSPSNKVTEKGKDVELRCDPISGHTALYWYRQSLGQGLEFLIYFQGNSAPDKSGLPSDRFSAERTGGSVSTLTIQRTQQEDSAVYLCASSLVRKAGNQETQYFGPGTRLLVL.